These 7 T cell receptor beta chains were sequenced from one sample in a study of cytomegalovirus exposure and HLA in healthy donors. PCR employed 60 Vbeta and 13 Jbeta primers. Sequencing was performed with immunoSEQ multiplex PCR; in TCRdb, only in-frame clones are kept and a portion is missing. This sample has roughly 180,000 clones; approximately 82% occur once, and the top ten carry 7.7%. The sequenced sample was PBMCs. Source of these receptors: a woman between 35 and 50 years old in good health and CMV-seropositive.

This clone occurred once. This chain connects TRBV7-9 to TRBJ2-1, with D possibly being TRBD1 (5 bases). CDR3 size: 13 residues. Trimming cost V 2 bases and J 8 bases, with 10 bases left between them. Germline V CDR1 and CDR2: SEHNR, FQNEAQ (reference sequence). The CDR3 nucleotides are TGTGCCAGCAGCTTACCCAGGGAATATGAGCAGTTCTTC. The encoded protein is CASSLPREYEQFF.

The gene calls are TRBV29-1 and TRBJ2-1, with a possible D match to TRBD1 (6 bases). CDR3 length equals 13 residues. Germline values: CDR1 SQVTM, CDR2 ANQGSEA. Deletions cut 4 bases from V and 9 bases from J, with 16 bases between. The CDR3 DNA reads as TGCAGCGTTGGACAGGCCCTTCCAGGTGAGCAGTTCTTC. It translates to CSVGQALPGEQFF.

This clone was observed a few times. The chain couples TRBV29-1 to TRBJ2-1, with D perhaps TRBD2 (6 bases). The CDR3 spans 14 residues. CDR1 and CDR2 from the germline V gene are SQVTM and ANQGSEA. Trimming left V 4 bases short and J 0 bases short, with 10 bases between. The DNA for the CDR3 is TGCAGCGTTGCTCGCGGGGCCTCCTACAATGAGCAGTTCTTC. It is translated as CSVARGASYNEQFF.

V usage is TRBV5-1 and J usage is TRBJ2-2, with D possibly TRBD2 on 6 matching bases. This CDR3 contains 15 residues. Deletions cut 5 bases from V and 5 bases from J, with 16 bases between. Per the germline V gene, CDR1 is SGHRS and CDR2 is YFSETQ. This CDR3 is CASRAGRQGTGELFF. The CDR3, as DNA: TGCGCCAGCAGGGCGGGGCGTCAGGGAACCGGGGAGCTGTTTTTT.

The chain recombines TRBV6-5 with TRBJ1-2; the D gene is possibly TRBD1 (6 bases). Germline V gives CDR1 MNHEY, CDR2 SVGAGI. CDR3 length: 15 amino acids. V lost 5 bases to trimming and J lost 4 bases, with 17 bases between them. The CDR3: CASSRGQRFSYGYTF. The CDR3 DNA follows: TGTGCCAGCAGTAGAGGACAGCGTTTCTCCTATGGCTACACCTTC.

This clone showed up just a few times. The chain has TRBV10-3 and TRBJ1-3; D call uncertain. In germline, CDR1 is ENHRY, CDR2 SYGVKD. Trimming took off 2 bases at V and 3 bases at J, with 11 bases between the two ends. This CDR3 has 15 residues. This CDR3 reads CAISEGGSRGNTIYF. The CDR3 nucleotides are TGTGCCATCAGTGAGGGAGGCTCACGTGGAAACACCATATATTTT.

This clone was detected a few times. Written as DNA, the CDR3 is TGCAGCGTTGAAGGACAGGGGGCGAGGAACTATGGCTACACCTTC. It is translated as CSVEGQGARNYGYTF. The chain has TRBV29-1 and TRBJ1-2; 10 nucleotides line up with TRBD1. Per the germline V gene, CDR1 is SQVTM and CDR2 is ANQGSEA. The J segment lost 2 bases and the V segment lost 1 base, leaving 4 bases of the junction unmatched. The length of the CDR3 is 15 residues.